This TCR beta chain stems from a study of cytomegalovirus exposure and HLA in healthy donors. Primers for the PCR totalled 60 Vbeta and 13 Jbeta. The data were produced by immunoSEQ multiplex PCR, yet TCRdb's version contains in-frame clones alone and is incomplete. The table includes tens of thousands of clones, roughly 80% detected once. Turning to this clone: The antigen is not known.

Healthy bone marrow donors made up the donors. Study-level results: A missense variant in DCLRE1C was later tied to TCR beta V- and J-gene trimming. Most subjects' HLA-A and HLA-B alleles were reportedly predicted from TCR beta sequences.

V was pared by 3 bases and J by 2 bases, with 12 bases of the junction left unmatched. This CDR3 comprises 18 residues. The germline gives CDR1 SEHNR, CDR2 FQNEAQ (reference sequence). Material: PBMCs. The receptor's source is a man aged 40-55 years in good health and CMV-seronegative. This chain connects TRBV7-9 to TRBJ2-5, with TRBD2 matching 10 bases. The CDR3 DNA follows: TGTGCCAGCAGCTTCCCTAGTCGGACTAGCGGCAAACAAGAGACCCAGTACTTC. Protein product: CASSFPSRTSGKQETQYF.